These 30 T cell receptor beta chains were all obtained from the same sample, sequenced in a study of CD8 T cells in Susac syndrome. Random hexamers were used to reverse transcribe roughly 0.5 to 1 ug of RNA. Each CDR3 protein gets one entry after TCRdb re-called the immunoSEQ multiplex PCR reads with MiXCR. Here the sample spans 400,000 to 550,000 distinct CDR3 sequences, around 83% being singletons. Sequencing was done on a sample of CD8+ T cells from PBMCs. Receptors originate from a human donor with multiple sclerosis.

This clonotype has a handful of counts. The rearrangement links TRBV2 to TRBJ1-1; D uncertain. Trimming took off 8 bases at V and 4 bases at J, with 8 bases between the two ends. The CDR3 runs 11 residues. The germline V gene encodes CDR1 SNHLY and CDR2 FYNNEI. Written as DNA, the CDR3 is TGTGCCAGCGATGTGGGCACTGAAGCTTTCTTT. Translated, it gives CASDVGTEAFF.

This clonotype was seen once. The CDR3 here is CASSPTEIEITGELFF. In nucleotides, the CDR3 is TGTGCCAGCAGCCCGACAGAGATCGAAATCACCGGGGAGCTGTTTTTT. This chain connects TRBV14 to TRBJ2-2; TRBD1 might be the D (5 bases). Germline V lookup: CDR1 SGHDN, CDR2 FVKESK. This CDR3 has 16 amino acids. V dropped 4 bases and J dropped 4 bases, with 16 bases sitting between them.

The chain recombines TRBV3-1 with TRBJ2-7, with a possible D match to TRBD2 (5 bases). The CDR3 totals 13 residues. Trimming shortened V by 3 bases and J by 2 bases, and 8 bases separated the two germline ends. In germline, CDR1 is LGHDT, CDR2 YNNKEL (reference sequence). This chain's CDR3 is CASSQAGAYEQYF. CDR3 nucleotides: TGTGCCAGCAGCCAGGCCGGGGCCTACGAGCAGTACTTC.

This chain joins TRBV28 and TRBJ2-2; D gene uncertain. CDR1 is MDHEN, CDR2 SYDVKM, per germline. The V end was cut by 2 bases, the J end by 1 base, with 8 bases between. The CDR3 sequence is 15 residues long. The CDR3 loop reads CASSLVPGNTGELFF. In DNA form, the CDR3 reads TGTGCCAGCAGTTTAGTCCCAGGGAACACCGGGGAGCTGTTTTTT.

The J gene is TRBJ2-2, the V gene TRBV27, with D unclear. The CDR3 sequence is 16 residues long. V was cut by 2 bases and J by 4 bases, with 14 bases left in between. The germline V gene encodes CDR1 MNHEY and CDR2 SMNVEV (reference sequence). The chain's CDR3 is CASSLSPHVVTGELFF. The CDR3 DNA is TGTGCCAGCAGTTTAAGCCCGCACGTGGTCACCGGGGAGCTGTTTTTT.

The rearrangement links TRBV27 to TRBJ2-7; D possibly corresponds to TRBD1 (6 bases). Germline lookup yields CDR1 MNHEY and CDR2 SMNVEV (reference sequence). V lost 6 bases to trimming and J lost 0 bases, with 12 bases between them. The CDR3 is 14 residues long. The CDR3 DNA follows: TGTGCCAGCAGGCTAGGGGGAAGCTCCTACGAGCAGTACTTC. This sequence encodes CASRLGGSSYEQYF.

V and J are TRBV30 and TRBJ1-1; unclear D gene. Germline V gene data show CDR1 as GTSNPN and CDR2 as SVGIG (reference sequence). V lost 5 bases and J 4 bases, leaving 11 bases between the germline ends. CDR3 size: 12 residues. The CDR3 protein is CAWSGPSTEAFF. CDR3 bases: TGTGCCTGGTCAGGCCCGAGCACTGAAGCTTTCTTT.

This rearrangement joins TRBV4-1 to TRBJ2-7; 10 nucleotides align to TRBD1. Germline V gene lookup returns CDR1 MGHRA and CDR2 YSYEKL. The CDR3 runs 16 residues. Losses at the gene ends were 6 bases for V and 2 bases for J; bases not matched to a gene: 10. The CDR3 sequence is CASSSIVGQGTYEQYF. CDR3 DNA sequence: TGCGCCAGCAGTTCTATCGTGGGACAGGGGACCTACGAGCAGTACTTC.

The chain couples TRBV29-1 to TRBJ1-2; the D gene is possibly TRBD1 (5 bases). The V end was cut by 4 bases, the J end by 2 bases, with 8 bases between. Germline values: CDR1 SQVTM, CDR2 ANQGSEA. There are 12 residues in the CDR3. The CDR3 loop is CSVAGLNYGYTF. Written as DNA, the CDR3 is TGCAGCGTTGCGGGACTGAACTATGGCTACACCTTC.

The chain is built from TRBV24-1 and TRBJ2-7; D may match TRBD1 or TRBD2 (5 bases each). The CDR3 runs to 16 residues. The germline V and J ends were trimmed by 4 bases and 0 bases, with 15 bases remaining between them. Germline CDR1 reads KGHDR; CDR2 reads SFDVKD. This CDR3 is CATSETPGRLSYEQYF. For the CDR3, the DNA is TGTGCCACCAGTGAGACGCCGGGACGGCTCTCCTACGAGCAGTACTTC.

Notes on this clonotype: One end of the junction is discordant with germline, which a read error may explain. The chain employs TRBV27 and TRBJ1-2; D possibly corresponds to TRBD1 (5 bases). There are 13 residues in the CDR3. The germline CDR1 and CDR2 sequences are MNHEY and SMNVEV (reference sequence). The DNA for the CDR3 is TGTGCCAGCAGTCTCACCCCTACGGCAGGGCTCCACTTC. This codes for CASSLTPTAGLHF.

This clonotype was detected only once. The chain carries TRBV5-1 and TRBJ1-2, with a possible D match to TRBD1 (5 bases). CDR3 length: 13 residues. Germline V gives CDR1 SGHRS, CDR2 YFSETQ. Trimming removed 4 bases at V and 7 bases at J, with 14 bases between. CDR3 nucleotides: TGCGCCAGCAGCGGGGACGGAGGGCGTGGCTACACCTTC. Translating it yields CASSGDGGRGYTF.

V usage is TRBV4-1 and J usage is TRBJ2-7; TRBD1 agrees at 7 bases. CDR1 is MGHRA and CDR2 is YSYEKL in the germline V gene. V lost 1 base, J lost 0 bases, and 6 bases stayed unmatched. There are 16 residues in the CDR3. CDR3 coding DNA: TGCGCCAGCAGCCAAGGACAGGGCTTAAGCTCCTACGAGCAGTACTTC. Translated: CASSQGQGLSSYEQYF.

This chain links TRBV28 with TRBJ2-7; D is uncertain. With 5 bases removed from V and 0 bases from J, the gap between germline ends came to 17 bases. The CDR3 consists of 16 residues. Germline V gives CDR1 MDHEN, CDR2 SYDVKM. CDR3 in amino acids: CASSPLPIESSYEQYF. CDR3 nucleotide sequence: TGTGCCAGCAGTCCCCTCCCGATTGAGAGCTCCTACGAGCAGTACTTC. Filled out from reference TRBV28 and TRBJ2-7, the complete variable domain reads DVKVTQSSRYLVKRTGEKVFLECVQDMDHENMFWYRQDPGLGLRLIYFSYDVKMKEKGDIPEGYSVSREKKERFSLILESASTNQTSMYLCASSPLPIESSYEQYFGPGTRLTVT.

The genes are TRBV7-6 and TRBJ2-7; D remains ambiguous. Germline-derived CDR1 and CDR2 are SGHVS and FNYEAQ. Trimming shortened V by 2 bases and J by 6 bases, and 8 bases separated the two germline ends. The CDR3 has 12 residues. The CDR3 protein is CASSLSPGEQYF. CDR3 nucleotide sequence: TGTGCCAGCAGCTTAAGTCCTGGCGAGCAGTACTTC.

The chain couples TRBV19 to TRBJ2-1; 12 bases map to TRBD1. V lost 6 bases to trimming and J lost 9 bases; unmatched junction nucleotides: 9. Per the germline V gene, CDR1 is LNHDA and CDR2 is SQIVND (reference sequence). The length of the CDR3 is 15 residues. The CDR3 DNA follows: TGTGCCAGTAGCTGGAAGGGACAGGGGGCTGGTGAGCAGTTCTTC. It specifies CASSWKGQGAGEQFF. The complete variable domain, with remaining parts taken from reference TRBV19 and TRBJ2-1, reads DGGITQSPKYLFRKEGQNVTLSCEQNLNHDAMYWYRQDPGQGLRLIYYSQIVNDFQKGDIAEGYSVSREKKESFPLTVTSAQKNPTAFYLCASSWKGQGAGEQFFGPGTRLTVL.

CDR3 residues: CSGRGGSGTEAFF. CDR3 sequence (DNA): TGCAGCGGGAGGGGGGGGTCGGGCACTGAAGCTTTCTTT. This chain uses TRBV29-1 with TRBJ1-1, with D perhaps TRBD1 (6 bases). V was shortened by 7 bases and J by 4 bases, with 16 bases between the two germline ends. The CDR3 spans 13 residues. Per the germline V gene, CDR1 is SQVTM and CDR2 is ANQGSEA.

The chain joins TRBV30 to TRBJ2-7; tentatively, D is TRBD1 (5 bases). The germline V gene has CDR1 GTSNPN and CDR2 SVGIG (reference sequence). The V end lost 2 bases, the J end lost 1 base, and 12 bases lay between the germline ends. This CDR3 has 14 residues. For the CDR3, the DNA is TGTGCCTGGAGTTGGGGCAGTGGGTCCTACGAGCAGTACTTC. Its protein product is CAWSWGSGSYEQYF. Based on the CDR3 plus reference TRBV30 and TRBJ2-7, the full variable domain is SQTIHQWPATLVQPVGSPLSLECTVEGTSNPNLYWYRQAAGRGLQLLFYSVGIGQISSEVPQNLSASRPQDRQFILSSKKLLLSDSGFYLCAWSWGSGSYEQYFGPGTRLTVT.

This chain joins TRBV14 and TRBJ1-1; D is uncertain. This CDR3 region has 13 residues. Trimming removed 3 bases at V and 1 base at J, with 6 bases between. The germline gives CDR1 SGHDN, CDR2 FVKESK. CDR3 sequence reads: CASSHVRNTEAFF. The CDR3 coding sequence is TGTGCCAGCAGCCATGTAAGGAACACTGAAGCTTTCTTT.

This rearrangement joins TRBV6-1 to TRBJ1-2; 9 bases match TRBD1. CDR1 and CDR2 (germline): MNHNS, SASEGT. The CDR3 is made up of 15 amino acids. The V and J ends lost 6 bases and 3 bases, in that order; junction bases with no gene match: 8. The CDR3 DNA reads as TGTGCCAGCAGGGAACCAAGACAGGGGGACTATGGCTACACCTTC. It codes for CASREPRQGDYGYTF.

The rearrangement uses TRBV5-1 and TRBJ1-3, with D unclear. The CDR3 is 17 amino acids. V was shortened by 0 bases and J by 5 bases, with 18 bases between the two germline ends. From germline, CDR1 is SGHRS and CDR2 YFSETQ. CDR3 sequence reads: CASSLEGSLSLRNTIYF. CDR3 DNA: TGCGCCAGCAGCTTGGAAGGCAGCCTTTCCTTAAGAAACACCATATATTTT.

In its sample, this clonotype was seen once. The V call is TRBV19, the J call TRBJ1-1; D is unresolved. Trimming removed 3 bases at V and 1 base at J, with 9 bases between. Germline loops: CDR1 LNHDA, CDR2 SQIVND (reference sequence). This CDR3 contains 14 residues. The CDR3 DNA reads TGTGCCAGTAGTATGGCCCCAGGGAACACTGAAGCTTTCTTT. This gives the protein CASSMAPGNTEAFF.

The chain employs TRBV7-9 and TRBJ1-6; D unresolved. The CDR3 runs to 17 residues. Germline-derived CDR1 and CDR2 are SEHNR and FQNEAQ (reference sequence). V was shortened by 7 bases and J by 7 bases, with 23 bases between the two germline ends. This CDR3 is CASKGSFQDQVNSPLHF. CDR3 bases: TGTGCCAGCAAAGGATCGTTCCAAGATCAAGTAAATTCACCCCTCCACTTT.

This chain joins TRBV7-9 and TRBJ2-2; D is perhaps TRBD1 or TRBD2 (5 bases each). Germline CDR1 SEHNR, CDR2 FQNEAQ (reference sequence). The CDR3 consists of 19 residues. The V gene lost 4 bases and the J gene lost 6 bases, with 27 bases spanning the gap. The CDR3 protein is CASSSTILTGPKGPGELFF. The CDR3 nucleotides are TGTGCCAGCAGCTCCACGATATTAACCGGTCCCAAGGGACCCGGGGAGCTGTTTTTT.

This clonotype was seen just once. J is TRBJ2-1 and V is TRBV3-1, with D maybe TRBD2 (5 bases). CDR1 is LGHDT, CDR2 YNNKEL, per germline (reference sequence). The CDR3 runs to 15 residues. Trimming took 4 bases from V and 0 from J, leaving 10 bases between them. The CDR3 reads CASSRTSSSYNEQFF. CDR3 nucleotides: TGTGCCAGCAGCCGGACTTCTAGCTCCTACAATGAGCAGTTCTTC.

This clonotype was observed a handful of times. The V gene is TRBV20-1, the J gene TRBJ1-2, with 7 bases matching TRBD1. The CDR3 loop spans 14 amino acids. CDR1 and CDR2 (germline): DFQATT, SNEGSKA (reference sequence). J gave up 1 base and V 6 bases, and 8 bases lay outside the gene matches. The chain's CDR3 is CSANQGGFNYGYTF. CDR3 nucleotides: TGCAGTGCAAACCAGGGGGGTTTTAACTATGGCTACACCTTC.

The rearrangement uses TRBV25-1 and TRBJ1-3, with D possibly being TRBD1 (6 bases). This CDR3 comprises 15 residues. Germline V lookup: CDR1 MGHDK, CDR2 SYGVNS. V was cut by 1 base and J by 6 bases, with 13 bases left in between. Here the CDR3 reads CASSEWAGEVNTIYF. In DNA, the CDR3 is TGTGCCAGCAGTGAATGGGCAGGGGAGGTAAACACCATATATTTT.

This clonotype appeared a few times. V and J are TRBV27 and TRBJ2-1, with TRBD1 matching 7 bases. This CDR3 is 14 amino acids long. With V trimmed by 3 bases and J by 4 bases, 3 bases remained unmatched. CDR1 is MNHEY and CDR2 is SMNVEV in the germline V gene (reference sequence). The CDR3 nucleotides are TGTGCCAGCAGTTTTACAGGGGCTTACAATGAGCAGTTCTTC. Its protein product is CASSFTGAYNEQFF.

The CDR3 nucleotides are TGTGCCAGCAGCCAACTGCCCAATGAGCAGTTCTTC. This encodes CASSQLPNEQFF. The chain joins TRBV14 to TRBJ2-1; D not certain. Germline CDR1 is SGHDN and CDR2 is FVKESK. Between the trimmed V and J ends, which lost 2 bases and 6 bases, there was a span of 5 bases. The CDR3 runs to 12 residues.

The chain recombines TRBV6-2 or TRBV6-3 with TRBJ2-7; the D gene is possibly TRBD2 (5 bases). The germline CDR1 and CDR2 sequences are MNHEY and SVGEGT. Trimming cost V 0 bases and J 3 bases, with 6 bases left between them. The CDR3 totals 13 residues. The CDR3 reads CASSYSRVYEQYF. The CDR3 region has the DNA TGTGCCAGCAGTTACTCGAGGGTCTACGAGCAGTACTTC.